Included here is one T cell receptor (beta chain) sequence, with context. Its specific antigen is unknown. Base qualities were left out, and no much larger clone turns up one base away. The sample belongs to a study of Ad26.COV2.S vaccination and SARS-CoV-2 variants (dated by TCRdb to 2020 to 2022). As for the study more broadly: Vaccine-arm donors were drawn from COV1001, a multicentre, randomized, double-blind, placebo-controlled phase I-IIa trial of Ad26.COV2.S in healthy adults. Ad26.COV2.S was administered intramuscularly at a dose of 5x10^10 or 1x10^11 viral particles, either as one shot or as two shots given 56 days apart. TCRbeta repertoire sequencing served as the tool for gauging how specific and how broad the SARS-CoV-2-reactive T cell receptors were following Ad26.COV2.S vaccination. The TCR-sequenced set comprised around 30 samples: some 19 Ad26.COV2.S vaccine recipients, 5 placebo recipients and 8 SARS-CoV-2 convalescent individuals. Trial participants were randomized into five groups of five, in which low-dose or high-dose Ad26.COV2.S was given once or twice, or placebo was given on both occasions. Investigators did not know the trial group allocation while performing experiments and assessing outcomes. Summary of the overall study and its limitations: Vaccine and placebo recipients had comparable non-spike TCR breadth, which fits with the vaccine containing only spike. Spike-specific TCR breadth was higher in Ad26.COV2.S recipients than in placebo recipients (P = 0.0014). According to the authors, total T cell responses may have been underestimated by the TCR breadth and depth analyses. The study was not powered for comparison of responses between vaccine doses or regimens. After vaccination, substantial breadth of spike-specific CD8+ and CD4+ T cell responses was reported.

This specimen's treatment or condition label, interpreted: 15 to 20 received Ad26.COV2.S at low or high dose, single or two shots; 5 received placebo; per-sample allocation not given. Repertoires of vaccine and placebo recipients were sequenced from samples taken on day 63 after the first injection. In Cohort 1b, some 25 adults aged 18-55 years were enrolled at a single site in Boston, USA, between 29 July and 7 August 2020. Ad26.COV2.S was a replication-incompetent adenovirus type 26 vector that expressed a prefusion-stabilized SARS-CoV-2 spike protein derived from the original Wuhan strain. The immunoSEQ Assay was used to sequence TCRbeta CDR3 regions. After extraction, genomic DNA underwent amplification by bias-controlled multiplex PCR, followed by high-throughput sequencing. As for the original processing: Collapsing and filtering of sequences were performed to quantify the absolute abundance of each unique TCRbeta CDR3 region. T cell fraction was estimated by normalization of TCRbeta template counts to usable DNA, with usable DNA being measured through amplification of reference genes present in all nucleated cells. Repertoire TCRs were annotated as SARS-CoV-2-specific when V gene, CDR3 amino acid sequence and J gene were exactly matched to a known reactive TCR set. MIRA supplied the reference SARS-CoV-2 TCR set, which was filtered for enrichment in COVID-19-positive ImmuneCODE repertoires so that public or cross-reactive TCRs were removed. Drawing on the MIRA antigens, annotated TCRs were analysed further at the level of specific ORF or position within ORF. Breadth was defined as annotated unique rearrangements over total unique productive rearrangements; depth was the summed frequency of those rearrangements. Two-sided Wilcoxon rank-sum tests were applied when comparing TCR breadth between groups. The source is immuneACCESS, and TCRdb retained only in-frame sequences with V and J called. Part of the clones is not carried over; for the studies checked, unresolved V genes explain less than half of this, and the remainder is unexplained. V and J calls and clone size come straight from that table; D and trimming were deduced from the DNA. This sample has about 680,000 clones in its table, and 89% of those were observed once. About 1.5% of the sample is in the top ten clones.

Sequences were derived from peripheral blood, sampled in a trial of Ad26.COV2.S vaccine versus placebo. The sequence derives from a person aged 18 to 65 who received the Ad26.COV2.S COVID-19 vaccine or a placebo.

The CDR3 corresponds to CASSPEGAGNEKLFF. The sequence in DNA is TGTGCCAGCAGCCCCGAGGGGGCCGGGAATGAAAAACTGTTTTTT. The chain is encoded by TRBV7-9 joined to TRBJ1-4; TRBD1 aligns with 7 central bases. Relative to germline, V is missing 5 bases and J is missing 5 bases, with 8 bases of the junction outside any gene match. Including cysteine and phenylalanine, the CDR3 has 15 amino acids. The only DNA kept is the CDR3, 45 bases in frame from the first base. For CDR1 and CDR2, the germline V gene (reference sequence) lists SEHNR and FQNEAQ.